These 18 T cell receptor beta chains were all obtained from the same sample, sequenced in a study of Graves' ophthalmopathy and Graves' hyperthyroidism. Amplification targeted the TCR beta CDR3 regions, with RNA transcripts as the source material. The first-round RT-PCR employed HTBI primers together with the Qiagen OneStep RT-PCR kit. A multiplex PCR was then performed as the second round. Via MiXCR, TCRdb re-called the multiplex PCR reads, giving one row per CDR3 protein. The sample includes about 500,000 distinct CDR3 sequences, roughly 14% of them seen just once. The sample taken for sequencing was blood. These TCRs come from a woman aged 25 to 45 with Graves' ophthalmopathy.

The rearrangement uses TRBV6-5 and TRBJ1-5; D gene ambiguous. V was clipped by 2 bases and J by 9 bases, with 17 bases between them. The germline gives CDR1 MNHEY, CDR2 SVGAGI. There are 15 residues in the CDR3. The CDR3 loop is CASSYPSTSGVPQHF. Written as DNA, the CDR3 is TGTGCCAGCAGTTACCCTTCTACATCCGGGGTGCCCCAGCATTTT.

This clonotype was observed at least ten times. The V call is TRBV10-3, the J call TRBJ1-2, with 9 bases identical to TRBD1. Looked up from germline, CDR1 is ENHRY and CDR2 is SYGVKD. The CDR3 covers 13 residues. With 4 bases clipped from V and 3 bases from J, the junction kept 0 bases outside the gene matches. The CDR3, as DNA: TGTGCCATCAGTGGGACAGGGGACTATGGCTACACCTTC. As protein: CAISGTGDYGYTF.

This chain joins TRBV10-3 and TRBJ2-5, with D perhaps matching TRBD2 (5 bases). The CDR3 covers 16 residues. Germline CDR1 is ENHRY and CDR2 is SYGVKD. With 3 bases removed from V and 0 bases from J, the gap between germline ends came to 14 bases. The CDR3 loop is CAISESRGSYQETQYF. The CDR3 coding sequence is TGTGCCATCAGTGAAAGCAGAGGGTCGTACCAAGAGACCCAGTACTTC.

The V gene is TRBV30, the J gene TRBJ1-1; no firm D call. This CDR3 region has 15 residues. Per the germline V gene, CDR1 is GTSNPN and CDR2 is SVGIG (reference sequence). Trimming took off 0 bases at V and 1 base at J, with 12 bases between the two ends. CDR3 amino acids: CAWSVRRQPNTEAFF. As DNA, the CDR3 is TGTGCCTGGAGTGTACGTAGGCAGCCGAACACTGAAGCTTTCTTT.

The CDR3 region is CATLGETQYF. As DNA, the CDR3 is TGTGCCACGCTCGGAGAGACCCAGTACTTC. This chain connects TRBV28 to TRBJ2-5; D is unresolved. CDR3 length: 10 amino acids. V dropped 10 bases and J dropped 4 bases, with 7 bases sitting between them. Germline values: CDR1 MDHEN, CDR2 SYDVKM.

The sample holds many counts of this clonotype. The chain uses TRBV5-6 and TRBJ2-2; D not certain. The V end lost 0 bases, the J end lost 2 bases, and 11 bases lay between the germline ends. The CDR3 length is 16 residues. Germline-derived CDR1 and CDR2 are SGHDT and YYEEEE. The CDR3 region is CASSLAGWSNTGELFF. The CDR3 bases are TGTGCCAGCAGCTTGGCCGGGTGGTCAAACACCGGGGAGCTGTTTTTT.

The rearrangement uses TRBV28 and TRBJ2-7; 9 nucleotides line up with TRBD1. Germline V gene sequence: CDR1 MDHEN, CDR2 SYDVKM. This CDR3 is built from 15 residues. Losses at the gene ends were 6 bases for V and 3 bases for J; bases not matched to a gene: 9. CDR3 in amino acids: CASRTTGTGIYEQYF. CDR3 DNA: TGTGCCAGCAGAACTACCGGGACAGGGATCTACGAGCAGTACTTC.

Here the CDR3 reads CSAREGTGTGFLHEQYF. The CDR3 DNA sequence: TGCAGTGCTAGAGAGGGAACCGGGACAGGGTTTCTCCACGAGCAGTACTTC. This rearrangement joins TRBV20-1 to TRBJ2-7; 9 bases align to TRBD1. From germline, CDR1 is DFQATT and CDR2 SNEGSKA (reference sequence). The V gene end was trimmed by 0 bases and the J gene end by 5 bases; junction bases not matched to a gene: 14. The CDR3 spans 17 residues.

At least ten counts were recorded for this clonotype. The rearrangement joins TRBV6-1 to TRBJ1-1; no reliable D call. This CDR3 comprises 14 residues. V shed 7 bases and J shed 0 bases, with 12 bases lying between them. Germline CDR1 and CDR2: MNHNS and SASEGT. This chain's CDR3 is CASTRSTVNTEAFF. CDR3 nucleotides: TGTGCCAGCACCCGGAGCACGGTGAACACTGAAGCTTTCTTT.

This clonotype appeared a few times. This rearrangement joins TRBV19 to TRBJ1-5, with D possibly TRBD1 on 6 matching bases. The CDR3 is 15 amino acids. Trimming took 1 base from V and 4 from J, leaving 11 bases between them. From germline, CDR1 is LNHDA and CDR2 SQIVND (reference sequence). CDR3 in DNA: TGTGCCAGTAGTATAGGAGGGACACCAAATCAGCCCCAGCATTTT. It codes for CASSIGGTPNQPQHF.

This clonotype has ten or more counts. Here the CDR3 DNA reads TGTGCCAGCAGTTTCCGGGACAGCGATAGCGGCACAGATACGCAGTATTTT. Encoded protein: CASSFRDSDSGTDTQYF. The chain carries TRBV6-2 or TRBV6-3 and TRBJ2-3, with 7 bases fitting TRBD1. The V segment lost 4 bases and the J segment 1 base; nucleotides outside the gene matches: 11. CDR3 length: 17 residues. The germline V gene encodes CDR1 MNHEY and CDR2 SVGEGT.

This rearrangement joins TRBV2 to TRBJ2-5, with no clear D. Between the trimmed V and J ends, which lost 4 bases and 7 bases, there was a span of 7 bases. This CDR3 has 11 residues. Germline CDR1 is SNHLY and CDR2 is FYNNEI. The CDR3 bases are TGTGCCAGCAGTGCCGCCGGGACCCAGTACTTC. Its translation: CASSAAGTQYF.

The chain is built from TRBV18 and TRBJ1-5; TRBD1 matches 9 bases. This CDR3 has 18 amino acids. The germline CDR1 and CDR2 sequences are KGHSH and LQKENI. V lost 0 bases to trimming and J lost 0 bases; unmatched junction nucleotides: 6. The CDR3 DNA sequence: TGTGCCAGCTCACCACCAAGGGGACAGGGTTATAGCAATCAGCCCCAGCATTTT. Its translation is CASSPPRGQGYSNQPQHF.

At least ten counts were recorded for this clonotype. The chain employs TRBV5-1 and TRBJ1-5; 7 bases fit TRBD1. Germline V lookup: CDR1 SGHRS, CDR2 YFSETQ. Losses at the gene ends were 5 bases for V and 3 bases for J; bases not matched to a gene: 8. CDR3 size: 15 residues. CDR3 residues: CASRFTTGSNQPQHF. The CDR3 nucleotides are TGCGCCAGCAGGTTTACGACAGGGTCCAATCAGCCCCAGCATTTT. Combining the CDR3 with reference TRBV5-1 and TRBJ1-5 gives the whole variable domain KAGVTQTPRYLIKTRGQQVTLSCSPISGHRSVSWYQQTPGQGLQFLFEYFSETQRNKGNFPGRFSGRQFSNSRSEMNVSTLELGDSALYLCASRFTTGSNQPQHFGDGTRLSIL.

This clonotype appeared many times. The rearrangement links TRBV27 to TRBJ2-7; 10 bases are shared with TRBD1. The J segment lost 7 bases and the V segment lost 5 bases, leaving 11 bases of the junction unmatched. The germline gives CDR1 MNHEY, CDR2 SMNVEV (reference sequence). CDR3 length: 15 residues. This CDR3 is CASSLRGTGAWEQYF. The CDR3 DNA reads TGTGCCAGCAGTCTCCGCGGGACAGGGGCTTGGGAGCAGTACTTC.

The table lists this clonotype with many counts. The rearrangement joins TRBV5-1 to TRBJ2-7, with D perhaps assigned TRBD1 or TRBD2 (6 bases each). Trimming took 0 bases from V and 7 from J, leaving 11 bases between them. The CDR3 has 13 residues. Germline V gene lookup returns CDR1 SGHRS and CDR2 YFSETQ. The CDR3 DNA sequence: TGCGCCAGCAGCTTGGGCCGGGGGCGTGAGCAGTACTTC. Translated, it gives CASSLGRGREQYF.

This clonotype appeared a few times. Germline and junction disagree at one end, which may indicate a read error. The genes are TRBV12-3 or TRBV12-4 and TRBJ1-5, with unresolved D. The CDR3 consists of 14 residues. CDR3 coding DNA: TGTGCCAGCAGTTTAATAGTAGGGAACCAGCCTCAGCATTTT. As protein: CASSLIVGNQPQHF.

This clonotype showed up many times. The CDR3 protein is CASSYSRDRAYEQYF. CDR3 in DNA: TGTGCCAGCAGTTACTCGCGGGACAGGGCCTACGAGCAGTACTTC. The chain employs TRBV6-5 and TRBJ2-7; 9 bases line up with TRBD1. The CDR3 loop spans 15 amino acids. The germline V gene has CDR1 MNHEY and CDR2 SVGAGI. The V and J ends lost 0 bases and 2 bases, in that order; junction bases with no gene match: 2.